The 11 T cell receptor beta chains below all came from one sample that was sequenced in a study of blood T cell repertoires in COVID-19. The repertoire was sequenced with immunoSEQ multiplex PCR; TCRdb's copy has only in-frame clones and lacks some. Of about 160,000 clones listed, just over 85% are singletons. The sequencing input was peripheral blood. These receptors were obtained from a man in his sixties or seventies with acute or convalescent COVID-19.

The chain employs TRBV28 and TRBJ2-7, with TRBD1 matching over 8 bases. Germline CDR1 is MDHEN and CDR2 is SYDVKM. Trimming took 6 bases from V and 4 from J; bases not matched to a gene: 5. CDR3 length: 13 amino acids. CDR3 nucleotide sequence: TGTGCCAGCAGAGCACAGGGGGTGTACGAGCAGTACTTC. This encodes CASRAQGVYEQYF.

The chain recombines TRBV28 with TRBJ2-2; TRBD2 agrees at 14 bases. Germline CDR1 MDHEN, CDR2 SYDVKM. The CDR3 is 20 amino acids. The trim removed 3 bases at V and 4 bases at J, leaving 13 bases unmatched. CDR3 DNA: TGTGCCAGCAGTTTCATCATCCCGGGACTAGCGGGAGCATTCACCGGGGAGCTGTTTTTT. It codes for CASSFIIPGLAGAFTGELFF.

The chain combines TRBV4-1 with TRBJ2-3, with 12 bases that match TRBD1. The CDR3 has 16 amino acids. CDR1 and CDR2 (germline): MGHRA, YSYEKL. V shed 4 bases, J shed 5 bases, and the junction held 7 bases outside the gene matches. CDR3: CASSPRDRGPGDTQYF. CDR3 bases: TGCGCCAGCAGCCCTAGGGACAGGGGGCCCGGAGATACGCAGTATTTT.

CDR3 residues: CATSDRGQGFDEQFF. CDR3 in DNA: TGTGCCACCAGTGACCGTGGACAGGGGTTTGATGAGCAGTTCTTC. The chain uses TRBV24-1 and TRBJ2-1, with 9 bases matching TRBD1. Unmatched junction bases numbered 8, after V lost 4 bases and J lost 8 bases. Germline V gene lookup returns CDR1 KGHDR and CDR2 SFDVKD. The CDR3 totals 15 residues.

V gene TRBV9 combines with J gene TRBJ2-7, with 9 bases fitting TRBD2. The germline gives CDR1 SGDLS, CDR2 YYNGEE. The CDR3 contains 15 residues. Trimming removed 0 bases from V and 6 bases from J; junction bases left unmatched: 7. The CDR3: CASSVGAGGPFEQYF. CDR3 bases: TGTGCCAGCAGCGTAGGGGCGGGAGGGCCCTTCGAGCAGTACTTC.

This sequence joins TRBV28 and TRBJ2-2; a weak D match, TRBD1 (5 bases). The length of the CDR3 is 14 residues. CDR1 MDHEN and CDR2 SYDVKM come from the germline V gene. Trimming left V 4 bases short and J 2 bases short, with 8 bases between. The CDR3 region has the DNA TGTGCCAGCAGTTGGGGCCGAAACACCGGGGAGCTGTTTTTT. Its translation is CASSWGRNTGELFF.

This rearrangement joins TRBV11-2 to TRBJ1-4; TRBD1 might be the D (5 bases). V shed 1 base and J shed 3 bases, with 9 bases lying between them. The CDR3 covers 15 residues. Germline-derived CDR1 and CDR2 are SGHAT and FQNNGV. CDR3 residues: CASSLVGGANEKLFF. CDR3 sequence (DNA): TGTGCCAGCAGCTTAGTTGGGGGGGCTAATGAAAAACTGTTTTTT.

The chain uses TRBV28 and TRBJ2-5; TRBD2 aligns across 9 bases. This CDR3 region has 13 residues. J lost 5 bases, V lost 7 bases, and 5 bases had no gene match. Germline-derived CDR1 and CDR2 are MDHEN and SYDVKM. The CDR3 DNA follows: TGTGCCAGCAATAGCGGGGGTCGGGAGACCCAGTACTTC. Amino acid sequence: CASNSGGRETQYF. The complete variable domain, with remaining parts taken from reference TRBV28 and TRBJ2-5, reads DVKVTQSSRYLVKRTGEKVFLECVQDMDHENMFWYRQDPGLGLRLIYFSYDVKMKEKGDIPEGYSVSREKKERFSLILESASTNQTSMYLCASNSGGRETQYFGPGTRLLVL.

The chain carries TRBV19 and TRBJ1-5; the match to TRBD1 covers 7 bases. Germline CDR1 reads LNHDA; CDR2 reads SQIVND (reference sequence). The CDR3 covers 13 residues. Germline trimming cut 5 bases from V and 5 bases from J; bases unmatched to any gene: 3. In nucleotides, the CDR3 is TGTGCCAGTAGTCCAGACAGGGATCAGCCCCAGCATTTT. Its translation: CASSPDRDQPQHF.

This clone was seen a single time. DNA for the CDR3: TGTGCCAGCAGCACTCAAGTGGGACTCTCCTACGAGCAGTACTTC. It specifies CASSTQVGLSYEQYF. The chain employs TRBV5-4 and TRBJ2-7; the D gene is possibly TRBD2 (6 bases). The CDR3 totals 15 residues. V dropped 4 bases and J dropped 0 bases, with 14 bases sitting between them. Germline loops: CDR1 SGHNT, CDR2 YYREEE (reference sequence).

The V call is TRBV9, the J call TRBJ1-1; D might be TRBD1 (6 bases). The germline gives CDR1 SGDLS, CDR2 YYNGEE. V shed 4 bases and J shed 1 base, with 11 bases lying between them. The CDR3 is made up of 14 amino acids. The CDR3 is CASSFGQTNTEAFF. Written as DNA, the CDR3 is TGTGCCAGCAGCTTCGGACAGACGAACACTGAAGCTTTCTTT. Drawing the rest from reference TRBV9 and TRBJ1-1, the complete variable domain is DSGVTQTPKHLITATGQRVTLRCSPRSGDLSVYWYQQSLDQGLQFLIQYYNGEERAKGNILERFSAQQFPDLHSELNLSSLELGDSALYFCASSFGQTNTEAFFGQGTRLTVV.